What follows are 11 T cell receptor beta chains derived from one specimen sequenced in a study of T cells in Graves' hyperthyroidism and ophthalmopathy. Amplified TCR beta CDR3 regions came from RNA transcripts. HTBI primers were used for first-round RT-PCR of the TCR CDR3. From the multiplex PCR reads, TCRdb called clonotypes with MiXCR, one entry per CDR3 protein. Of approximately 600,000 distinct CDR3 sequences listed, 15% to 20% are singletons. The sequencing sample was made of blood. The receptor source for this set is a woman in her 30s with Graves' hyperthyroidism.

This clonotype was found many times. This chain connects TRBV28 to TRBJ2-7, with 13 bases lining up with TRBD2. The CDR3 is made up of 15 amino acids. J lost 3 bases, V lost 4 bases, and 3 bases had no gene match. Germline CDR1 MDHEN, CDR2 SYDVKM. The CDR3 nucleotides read TGTGCCAGCAGTTCGGGACTAGCGGGATACTACGAGCAGTACTTC. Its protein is CASSSGLAGYYEQYF.

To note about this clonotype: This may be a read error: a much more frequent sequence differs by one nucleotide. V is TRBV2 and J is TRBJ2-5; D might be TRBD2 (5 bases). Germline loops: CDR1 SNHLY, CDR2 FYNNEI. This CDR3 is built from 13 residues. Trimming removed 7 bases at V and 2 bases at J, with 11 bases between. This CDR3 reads CASTDLAQETQYF. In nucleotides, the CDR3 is TGTGCCAGCACTGATCTAGCTCAAGAGACCCAGTACTTC.

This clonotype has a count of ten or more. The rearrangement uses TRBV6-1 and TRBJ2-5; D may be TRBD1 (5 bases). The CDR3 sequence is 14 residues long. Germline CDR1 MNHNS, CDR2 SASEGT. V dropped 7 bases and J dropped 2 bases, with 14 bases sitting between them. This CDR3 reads CASTRQNLQETQYF. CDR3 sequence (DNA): TGTGCCAGCACCCGACAGAATCTTCAAGAGACCCAGTACTTC.

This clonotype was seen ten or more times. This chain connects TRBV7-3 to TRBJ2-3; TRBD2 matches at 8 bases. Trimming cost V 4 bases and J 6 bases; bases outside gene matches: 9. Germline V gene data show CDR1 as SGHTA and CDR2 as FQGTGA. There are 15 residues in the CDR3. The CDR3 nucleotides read TGTGCCAGCAGCTCTAGCCGGACTAGCTGGGATACGCAGTATTTT. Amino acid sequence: CASSSSRTSWDTQYF.

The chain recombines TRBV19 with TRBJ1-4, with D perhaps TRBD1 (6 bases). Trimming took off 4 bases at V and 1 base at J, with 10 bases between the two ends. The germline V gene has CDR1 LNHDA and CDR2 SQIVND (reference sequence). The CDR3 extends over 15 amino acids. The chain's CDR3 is CASSTGQITNEKLFF. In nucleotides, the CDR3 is TGTGCCAGTAGTACAGGACAGATAACTAATGAAAAACTGTTTTTT.

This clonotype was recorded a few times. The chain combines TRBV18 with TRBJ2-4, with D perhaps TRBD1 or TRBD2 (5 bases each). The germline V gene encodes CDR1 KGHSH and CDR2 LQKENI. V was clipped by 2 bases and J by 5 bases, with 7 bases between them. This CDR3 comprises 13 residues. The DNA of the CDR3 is TGTGCCAGCTCACCAGGGGGAGAAAACATTCAGTACTTC. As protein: CASSPGGENIQYF.

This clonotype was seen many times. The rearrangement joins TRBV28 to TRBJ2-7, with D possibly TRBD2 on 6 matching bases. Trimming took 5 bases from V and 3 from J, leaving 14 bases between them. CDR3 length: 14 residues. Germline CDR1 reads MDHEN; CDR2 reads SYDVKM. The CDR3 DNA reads TGTGCCAGCAGTCCCCGTGGAGGGTTCTACGAGCAGTACTTC. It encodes CASSPRGGFYEQYF.

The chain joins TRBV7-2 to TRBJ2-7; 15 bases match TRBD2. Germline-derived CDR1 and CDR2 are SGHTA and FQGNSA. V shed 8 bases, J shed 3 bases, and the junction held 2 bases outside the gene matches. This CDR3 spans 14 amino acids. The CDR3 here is CASGGLAGGYEQYF. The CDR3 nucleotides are TGTGCCAGCGGGGGACTAGCGGGAGGCTACGAGCAGTACTTC.

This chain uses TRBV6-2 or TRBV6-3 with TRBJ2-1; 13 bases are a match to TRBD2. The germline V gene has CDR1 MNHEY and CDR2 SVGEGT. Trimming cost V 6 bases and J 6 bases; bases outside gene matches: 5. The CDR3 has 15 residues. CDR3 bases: TGTGCCAGCAGACGGACTAGCGGGGGACCCAATGAGCAGTTCTTC. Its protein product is CASRRTSGGPNEQFF.

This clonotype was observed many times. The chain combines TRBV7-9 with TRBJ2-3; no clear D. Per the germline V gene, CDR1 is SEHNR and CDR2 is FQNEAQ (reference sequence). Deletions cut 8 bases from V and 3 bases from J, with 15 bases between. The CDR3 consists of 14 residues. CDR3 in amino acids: CASQRAAATDTQYF. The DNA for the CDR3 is TGTGCCAGCCAACGGGCGGCTGCTACAGATACGCAGTATTTT.

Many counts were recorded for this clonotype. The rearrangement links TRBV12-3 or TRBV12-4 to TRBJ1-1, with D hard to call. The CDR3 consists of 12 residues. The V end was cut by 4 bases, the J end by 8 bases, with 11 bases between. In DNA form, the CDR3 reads TGTGCCAGCAGTTCAGACGTACAGGAAGCTTTCTTT. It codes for CASSSDVQEAFF.